This T cell receptor (beta chain) was retrieved from a study of OX40 agonist ivuxolimab in advanced cancers. Study-level information: Of mixed ages from about 23 to 79 and averaging about 65 years, the group was about 86% male. In three patients, partial responses were observed, one with hepatocellular carcinoma and two with cutaneous melanoma. Broader study findings: CD8+ T cells (on average) carried more expanded clones than CD4+ T cells.

To note about this clone: As yet, its antigen is unknown.

The CDR3 has 15 residues. The germline V and J ends were trimmed by 0 bases and 1 base, with 11 bases remaining between them. The germline CDR1 and CDR2 sequences are SGDLS and YYNGEE. Profiling relied on immunoSEQ multiplex PCR, and the TCRdb table lists in-frame clones only, not all of them. The data contain about 94,000 clones, more than 90% of them singletons. At baseline, cycle 4 day 1, and cycle 7 day 1, blood was sampled. The sequencing used CD4+ or CD8+ T cells sorted from blood, collected in a trial of the OX40 agonist ivuxolimab. The chain employs TRBV9 and TRBJ2-7, with a tentative D call TRBD1 (6 bases). The receptor comes from an adult with an advanced solid tumor such as melanoma, head and neck, liver or kidney cancer. The CDR3 region has the DNA TGTGCCAGCAGCGTAGGGTCGGACAGTTCCTACGAGCAGTACTTC. This sequence encodes CASSVGSDSSYEQYF.